This T cell receptor (beta chain) was captured in a study of T cells in Graves' hyperthyroidism and ophthalmopathy. Study-wide context: Once the initial diagnosis was made, peripheral blood was obtained before any treatment.

This CDR3 spans 16 amino acids. Trimming cost V 5 bases and J 4 bases; bases outside gene matches: 7. The germline CDR1 and CDR2 sequences are SGHTS and YDEGEE. Points from the study as a whole: Appearing also in blood were most of the thyroid clonotypes expanded above 0.001.

TCR beta CDR3 sequences were amplified from RNA transcripts. Carried out on the TCR CDR3, a first-round RT-PCR used the HTBI primer set. TCRdb reprocessed the multiplex PCR reads with MiXCR, giving one entry per CDR3 protein. This table holds 300,000 to 500,000 distinct CDR3 sequences, 15% found once. Graves' hyperthyroidism without ophthalmopathy progression within 18 months was termed stable. Lactation, pregnancy, other autoimmune disease or uncontrolled infection led to exclusion of patients. This clonotype was counted only a few times. The target antigen is unknown. This chain links TRBV5-8 with TRBJ2-6; 9 bases are a match to TRBD1. What was sequenced was blood. The origin of this receptor is a woman under 40 with Graves' hyperthyroidism. CDR3 region: CASRPGQGPGANVLTF. In DNA, the CDR3 is TGTGCCAGCAGGCCGGGACAGGGTCCCGGGGCCAACGTCCTGACTTTC.